This is a list of T cell receptor beta chains from one sample in a study of blood T cell repertoires in COVID-19. TCRdb's copy holds only in-frame clones and misses some; the assay was immunoSEQ multiplex PCR. The sample lists around 43,000 clones, almost 85% occurring once. Sequencing used peripheral blood. The receptors were gathered from a human donor in a cohort sampled during active COVID-19. Each CDR3 is given with its conserved first and last residue. D genes are given only for firm matches. Some rows have no size entry. The others give once, few or many, or a class for an expanded clone.

J,V,D,size,DNA,CDR3
TRBJ1-6,TRBV7-9,NA,NA,TGTGCCAGCAGCTTATTCGAGGGGGGGGGAAATTCACCCCTCCACTTT,CASSLFEGGGNSPLHF
TRBJ1-3,TRBV3-1/TRBV3-2,NA,NA,TGTGCCAGCAGCCAAGATACTAACTCTGGAAACACCATATATTTT,CASSQDTNSGNTIYF
TRBJ1-3,TRBV7-2,TRBD1,NA,TGTGCCAGCAGCGTGGGGGACAGGATCGTCAACACCATATATTTT,CASSVGDRIVNTIYF
TRBJ2-5,TRBV2,TRBD1,NA,TGTGCCAGCAGGAGGACAGGGGGGGCGGAGACCCAGTACTTC,CASRRTGGAETQYF
TRBJ2-2,TRBV5-6,NA,NA,TGTGCCAGCAGCTTCCGTGAACTAGCCGTCACGAACACCGGGGAGCTGTTTTTT,CASSFRELAVTNTGELFF
TRBJ2-7,TRBV18,NA,NA,TGTGCCAGCTCACTACAGGGATCCTACGAGCAGTACTTC,CASSLQGSYEQYF
TRBJ2-2,TRBV6-4,TRBD2,NA,TGTGCCAGCAGTGACTCGGGGACTACGAACACCGGGGAGCTGTTTTTT,CASSDSGTTNTGELFF
TRBJ2-1,TRBV5-4,NA,few,TGTGCCAGCAGCAGGAACAGCGGAAGCTCCTACAATGAGCAGTTCTTC,CASSRNSGSSYNEQFF
TRBJ2-7,TRBV15,NA,NA,TGTGCCACCAGCAGAGATAGGCTAGGAGGATTCCAGTACTTC,CATSRDRLGGFQYF
TRBJ1-1,TRBV7-2,NA,once,TGTGCCAGCAGCTTAAGGCCCGGCAGGGGGAACACTGAAGCTTTCTTT,CASSLRPGRGNTEAFF
TRBJ2-7,TRBV7-6,TRBD1,NA,TGTGCCAGCAGCCCTACCGGGACAGGGATCACCTACGAGCAGTACTTC,CASSPTGTGITYEQYF
TRBJ1-1,TRBV11-2,NA,NA,TGTGCCAGCAGCCGACGGGAGGACACTGAAGCTTTCTTT,CASSRREDTEAFF
TRBJ1-3,TRBV6-5,NA,few,TGTGCCAGCAGTTACTCGGAGGGTTCCGGAAACACCATATATTTT,CASSYSEGSGNTIYF
TRBJ2-2,TRBV5-1,TRBD2,once,TGCGCCAGCAGCTTGGGGGGACTAGCGGTCACCGGGGAGCTGTTTTTT,CASSLGGLAVTGELFF
TRBJ2-7,TRBV29-1,TRBD2,NA,TGCAGCGTCTCGGGACTAGCGGGGCCCTACGAGCAGTACTTC,CSVSGLAGPYEQYF
TRBJ1-1,TRBV30,NA,NA,TGTGCCTGGAGCGGTGGGGGCTCGAGCACTGAAGCTTTCTTT,CAWSGGGSSTEAFF
TRBJ1-6,TRBV5-6,NA,NA,TGTGCCAGCAGCTCCCAGTACCAGGCCGGAGGATCACCCCTCCACTTT,CASSSQYQAGGSPLHF
TRBJ2-1,TRBV11-2,NA,NA,TGTGCCAGCAGCCGCCTCTGGGGGCGGTTGGGATACAATGAGCAGTTCTTC,CASSRLWGRLGYNEQFF
TRBJ2-1,TRBV14,TRBD2,few,TGTGCCAGCAGCCAAAAGACCGGACTAGCGGGTTTTAGCTCCTACAATGAGCAGTTCTTC,CASSQKTGLAGFSSYNEQFF
TRBJ1-5,TRBV9,TRBD1,NA,TGTGCCAGCAGCGGGGGTGGGACAGGGATCAATCAGCCCCAGCATTTT,CASSGGGTGINQPQHF
TRBJ1-4,TRBV6-2/TRBV6-3,NA,NA,TGTGCCAGCAGTTACGGCAGGGAGGGTGAAAAACTGTTTTTT,CASSYGREGEKLFF
TRBJ1-3,TRBV6-1,NA,NA,TGTGCCAGCAGTGAAGCGCTCGTATGGCGGGGCTCTGGAAACACCATATATTTT,CASSEALVWRGSGNTIYF
TRBJ2-1,TRBV5-1,TRBD1,NA,TGCGCCAGCAGCTGGACAGGCGGATACGATGAGCAGTTCTTC,CASSWTGGYDEQFF
TRBJ2-7,TRBV7-9,TRBD1,once,TGTGCCAGCAGCCAACAGGGACAGGGGTACGACGAGCAGTACTTC,CASSQQGQGYDEQYF
TRBJ2-1,TRBV30,NA,NA,TGTGCCTGGGAGGGGCAGGGGGGAGGCAATGAGCAGTTCTTC,CAWEGQGGGNEQFF
TRBJ1-5,TRBV19,NA,NA,TGTGCCAGTAGTTTTAGCGGGGGGGGCAATCAGCCCCAGCATTTT,CASSFSGGGNQPQHF
TRBJ2-1,TRBV5-1,NA,NA,TGCGCCAGCAGCTTGGAAGGTGGCGGACAGTTCTTC,CASSLEGGGQFF
TRBJ1-5,TRBV19,NA,NA,TGTGCCAGTAGTATTGTGGCGGACAATCAGCCCCAGCATTTT,CASSIVADNQPQHF
TRBJ2-7,TRBV10-3,TRBD2,NA,TGTGCCTCGCGGGAATTGGGAGTCAGACTAGCGGGAGCCCAGCAGTACTTC,CASRELGVRLAGAQQYF
TRBJ2-1,TRBV18,TRBD1,NA,TGTGCCAGCTCACCCTTATCGGACAGGCCCTACAATGAGCAGTTCTTC,CASSPLSDRPYNEQFF
TRBJ2-1,TRBV11-3,TRBD1,NA,TGTGCCAGCAGCCTTAGGACAGGCGTCTCCTACAATGAGCAGTTCTTC,CASSLRTGVSYNEQFF
TRBJ1-4,TRBV9,NA,NA,TGTGCCAGCAGCGTAGGGGTAGGGGAAAATGAAAAACTGTTTTTT,CASSVGVGENEKLFF
TRBJ1-5,TRBV5-5,TRBD1,NA,TGTGCCAGCAGCTTAGCCGGGACAGGAAATCAGCCCCAGCATTTT,CASSLAGTGNQPQHF
TRBJ2-2,TRBV11-2,TRBD2,few,TGTGCCAGCAGCCCTATGGGACTAGCATTCACCGGGGAGCTGTTTTTT,CASSPMGLAFTGELFF
TRBJ2-3,TRBV5-1,NA,few,TGCGCCAGCAGCTCATTCAGGACTGACGGGAGCACAGATACGCAGTATTTT,CASSSFRTDGSTDTQYF
TRBJ1-6,TRBV7-2,NA,NA,TGTGCCAGCAGCTACTCCGACAGATATAATTCACCCCTCCACTTT,CASSYSDRYNSPLHF
TRBJ2-6,TRBV10-3,TRBD2,NA,TGTGCCATCAGTGGAGGACTAGCGGGAGGTTGGTCTGGGGCCAACGTCCTGACTTTC,CAISGGLAGGWSGANVLTF
TRBJ2-4,TRBV5-1,NA,NA,TGCGCCAGCACACTAGGACCCCTAGCCAAAAACATTCAGTACTTC,CASTLGPLAKNIQYF
TRBJ1-2,TRBV11-2,NA,NA,TGTGCCAGCAGCTTAGGAGGCAGCTTCTATGGCTACACCTTC,CASSLGGSFYGYTF
TRBJ2-7,TRBV7-9,TRBD2,NA,TGTGCCAGCAGCTGGTCTAGCGGGAGCTTGGGCGAGCAGTACTTC,CASSWSSGSLGEQYF
TRBJ1-4,TRBV7-2,TRBD1,NA,TGTGCCAGCAGCCCCATGACAGGGACTAATGAAAAACTGTTTTTT,CASSPMTGTNEKLFF
TRBJ2-1,TRBV2,TRBD2,NA,TGTGCCAGCACCGAGGGCGGGAGCTCCTACAATGAGCAGTTCTTC,CASTEGGSSYNEQFF
TRBJ2-3,TRBV28,TRBD1,few,TGTGCCAGCAGTCGGGACAGCGAGAGCACAGATACGCAGTATTTT,CASSRDSESTDTQYF
TRBJ1-6,TRBV5-5,NA,NA,TGTGCCAGCAGTCAGCTCCAGGGCTTAGGTTCACCCCTCCACTTT,CASSQLQGLGSPLHF
TRBJ2-1,TRBV3-1/TRBV3-2,TRBD2,few,TGTGCCAGCAGCTCTCGGACTAGCGGGGGGAGGGCTTACTACAATGAGCAGTTCTTC,CASSSRTSGGRAYYNEQFF
TRBJ1-6,TRBV6-5,TRBD1,NA,TGTGCCAGCAGTTCGACAGGGGTAAATTCACCCCTCCACTTT,CASSSTGVNSPLHF
TRBJ2-1,TRBV7-2,TRBD2,NA,TGTGCCAGCAGCTTTCAGACTAGCGGGAGGGGTGAGCAGTTCTTC,CASSFQTSGRGEQFF
TRBJ2-1,TRBV7-6,TRBD2,once,TGTGCCAGCAGCTTCTGGACTAGCGGAAACAATGAGCAGTTCTTC,CASSFWTSGNNEQFF
TRBJ1-3,TRBV2,TRBD1,NA,TGTGCCAGCAGTGAGGGGACAGGGGCTGGAAACACCATATATTTT,CASSEGTGAGNTIYF
TRBJ2-1,TRBV7-3,NA,NA,TGTGCCAGCAGCTCCCCGGGAGAAAAGCAGTTCTTC,CASSSPGEKQFF
TRBJ2-7,TRBV30,TRBD2,NA,TGTGCCTGGAGTACCTCTGCGGGAGGGCCCGACGAGCAGTACTTC,CAWSTSAGGPDEQYF
TRBJ2-1,TRBV19,NA,NA,TGTGCCAGTAGTATAGACGCGGGGTACCACAATGAGCAGTTCTTC,CASSIDAGYHNEQFF
TRBJ2-1,TRBV5-1,NA,NA,TGCGCCAGCATGCTAGGGGAGAGGGGACTCAATGAGCAGTTCTTC,CASMLGERGLNEQFF
TRBJ1-4,TRBV11-2,NA,NA,TGTGCCAGCAGCCTGAGCTACAGGAGGGGCGCTAATGAAAAACTGTTTTTT,CASSLSYRRGANEKLFF
TRBJ2-1,TRBV3-1/TRBV3-2,NA,NA,TGTGCCAGCAGCCAAGACGGACAGTACAATGAGCAGTTCTTC,CASSQDGQYNEQFF
TRBJ2-1,TRBV5-1,TRBD2,NA,TGCGCCAGCAGCTTGGGGTTGCGCGGGAGAGCGGATGAGCAGTTCTTC,CASSLGLRGRADEQFF
TRBJ2-6,TRBV18,TRBD1,NA,TGTGCCAGCTCACCTAGGGACAGGGCATCTGGGGCCAACGTCCTGACTTTC,CASSPRDRASGANVLTF
TRBJ1-1,TRBV4-2,NA,few,TGTGCCAGCAGCCAACTTCGAGGACAATTTGAGAACACTGAAGCTTTCTTT,CASSQLRGQFENTEAFF
TRBJ2-1,TRBV10-1,NA,NA,TGCGCCAGCAGTGGTCTGAACCGGGATGAGCAGTTCTTC,CASSGLNRDEQFF